The 3 T cell receptor beta chains reported below all come from one sample, sequenced in a study of spatial heterogeneity in lung cancer (dated by TCRdb to about 2019). Libraries were prepared through 5' RACE. Instrument used: NextSeq 500. In-frame beta chains were kept once TCRdb had trimmed the public reads at Q25 with fastp and called clones with MiXCR. Rows matching on CDR3 protein sequence are summarized as one entry with the most common DNA and genes. The sample table records roughly 6,500 distinct CDR3 sequences; roughly 8% of these occur just once. The ten largest clones capture 18% of the sample. Reading the label with the study, this specimen's time point is: sample taken at primary tumor resection. Source: normal lung tissue next to the tumor, taken at surgery. The receptors were sampled from a female donor with early-stage non-small cell lung cancer.

This clonotype is deemed medium-sized (0.01 to 0.1%). Germline is not matched at one junction end, which may reflect a read error. The chain uses TRBV9 and TRBJ2-7; 10 nucleotides align to TRBD2. Germline CDR1 and CDR2: SGDLS and YYNGEE. The CDR3 loop spans 17 amino acids. CDR3 bases: TGTGCCAGCAGCGAAAGCGGGGGGGCCTTTTTCTCCAACGAGCAGTACTTC. It translates to CASSESGGAFFSNEQYF.

The chain carries TRBV20-1 and TRBJ2-3; TRBD1 aligns across 9 bases. The CDR3 covers 13 residues. V trimming: 3 bases; J trimming: 3 bases; junction bases outside the gene matches: 1. The germline CDR1 and CDR2 sequences are DFQATT and SNEGSKA (reference sequence). The CDR3 DNA sequence: TGCAGTGCTAGCGACAGGGGGACAGATACGCAGTATTTT. Its translation: CSASDRGTDTQYF.

The sample holds many counts of this clonotype. The rearrangement uses TRBV20-1 and TRBJ2-1; D unresolved. Trimming pared 1 base from V and 2 bases from J, leaving 6 bases between. Germline V gene lookup returns CDR1 DFQATT and CDR2 SNEGSKA (reference sequence). There are 13 residues in the CDR3. CDR3 sequence (DNA): TGCAGTGCTAGAGGAGAGACCTACAATGAGCAGTTCTTC. Translated: CSARGETYNEQFF.